Presented here are 21 T cell receptor beta chains from one specimen sequenced in a study of blood T cell repertoires in COVID-19 (dated by TCRdb to the early 2020s). Library construction relied on the immunoSEQ multiplex PCR assay. TCRdb holds this immuneACCESS table with in-frame rearrangements only. Some clones are missing; in checked studies, unresolved V genes explain under half, and the rest has no known cause. In this sample the table shows about 190,000 clones, roughly four fifths of which occur a single time. Clones ranked in the top ten supply 9.5% to 15% of the sample. The source material was peripheral blood. Receptor source: a woman in her 50s with acute or convalescent COVID-19.

This chain uses TRBV5-1 with TRBJ2-6; D may be TRBD1 (5 bases). The germline gives CDR1 SGHRS, CDR2 YFSETQ. CDR3 length: 16 residues. V was pared by 2 bases and J by 2 bases, with 11 bases between. The CDR3 loop reads CASSFFQGAGANVLTF. CDR3 in DNA: TGCGCCAGCAGCTTTTTCCAGGGTGCTGGGGCCAACGTCCTGACTTTC.

The V gene is TRBV3-1 (or the pseudogene TRBV3-2), the J gene TRBJ2-1, with 9 bases that match TRBD2. The germline V gene encodes CDR1 LGHDT and CDR2 YNNKEL (reference sequence). The CDR3 is 17 residues long. The V gene end was trimmed by 1 base and the J gene end by 6 bases; junction bases not matched to a gene: 10. The CDR3 DNA is TGTGCCAGCAGCCAAGGTAAAGCGGGGGGCCCCTTCAATGAGCAGTTCTTC. Amino acids: CASSQGKAGGPFNEQFF.

V usage is TRBV7-8 and J usage is TRBJ2-7; no clear D. The V gene lost 3 bases and the J gene lost 1 base, with 10 bases spanning the gap. This CDR3 spans 14 amino acids. CDR1 and CDR2 (germline): SGHVS, FQNEAQ. The CDR3 nucleotides are TGTGCCAGCAGCTTTAACGCAGGATCCTACGAGCAGTACTTC. Its protein is CASSFNAGSYEQYF.

This clone turned up a few times. The V call is TRBV30, the J call TRBJ1-2; 10 nucleotides align to TRBD1. This CDR3 has 14 amino acids. V trimming: 5 bases; J trimming: 7 bases; junction bases outside the gene matches: 10. Germline-derived CDR1 and CDR2 are GTSNPN and SVGIG (reference sequence). CDR3 sequence: CAWGRGDRGRGYTF. Written as DNA, the CDR3 is TGTGCCTGGGGACGGGGGGACAGGGGACGTGGCTACACCTTC.

J is TRBJ2-7 and V is TRBV24-1, with 12 bases lining up with TRBD1. Germline trimming cut 10 bases from V and 5 bases from J; bases unmatched to any gene: 5. Per the germline V gene, CDR1 is KGHDR and CDR2 is SFDVKD. The CDR3 spans 13 residues. CDR3: CATGTGGLDEQYF. CDR3 DNA sequence: TGTGCCACTGGGACAGGGGGCTTGGACGAGCAGTACTTC.

In its sample, this clone was seen a few times. The J gene is TRBJ1-1, the V gene TRBV19, with D unresolved. CDR1 and CDR2 from the germline V gene are LNHDA and SQIVND (reference sequence). This CDR3 is built from 12 residues. V was cut by 2 bases and J by 5 bases, with 6 bases left in between. The CDR3 DNA reads as TGTGCCAGTAGTATAACCGCGACTGAAGCTTTCTTT. Translating gives CASSITATEAFF.

The chain couples TRBV2 to TRBJ1-1; D is undetermined. Germline values: CDR1 SNHLY, CDR2 FYNNEI. V was clipped by 4 bases and J by 3 bases, with 6 bases between them. The CDR3 has 12 residues. CDR3: CASSGSYTEAFF. The CDR3 nucleotides read TGTGCCAGCAGTGGCAGTTACACTGAAGCTTTCTTT.

The V and J genes are TRBV5-5 and TRBJ2-7, with TRBD1 matching over 9 bases. The ends lost 4 bases at V and 3 bases at J; junction bases unmatched: 11. Germline CDR1 SGHKS, CDR2 YYEKEE (reference sequence). The CDR3 extends over 16 amino acids. The CDR3 DNA follows: TGTGCCAGCAGCCCGGCTCCCGGGACAGGGATCTACGAGCAGTACTTC. Its translation is CASSPAPGTGIYEQYF.

This sequence joins TRBV19 and TRBJ2-7, with 7 nucleotides matching TRBD2. J was trimmed by 2 bases and V by 6 bases; bases with no gene match: 10. Germline CDR1 is LNHDA and CDR2 is SQIVND (reference sequence). The CDR3 has 15 residues. CDR3 sequence reads: CASSYLGTKTYEQYF. The CDR3 nucleotides read TGTGCCAGTAGCTACCTCGGGACTAAAACCTACGAGCAGTACTTC.

The chain links TRBV2 to TRBJ1-2; 8 nucleotides match TRBD1. The CDR3 length is 13 residues. Unmatched junction bases numbered 6, after V lost 4 bases and J lost 8 bases. CDR1 SNHLY and CDR2 FYNNEI come from the germline V gene. CDR3 nucleotide sequence: TGTGCCAGCAGTGCTCAGGGGGCGCCGGGCTACACCTTC. Encoded protein: CASSAQGAPGYTF.

V is TRBV28 and J is TRBJ2-3, with unresolved D. Germline V lookup: CDR1 MDHEN, CDR2 SYDVKM. This CDR3 region has 15 residues. Trimming took off 2 bases at V and 0 bases at J, with 9 bases between the two ends. This CDR3 is CASSLRGASTDTQYF. The DNA of the CDR3 is TGTGCCAGCAGTTTAAGAGGAGCTAGCACAGATACGCAGTATTTT.

This rearrangement joins TRBV5-5 to TRBJ1-1; perhaps TRBD1 as D (5 bases). V was shortened by 6 bases and J by 0 bases, with 9 bases between the two germline ends. The CDR3 length is 13 residues. The germline V gene has CDR1 SGHKS and CDR2 YYEKEE (reference sequence). The CDR3 DNA reads as TGTGCCAGCAAAAGACAGCTGAACACTGAAGCTTTCTTT. Amino acid sequence: CASKRQLNTEAFF.

The chain is built from TRBV24-1 and TRBJ2-7, with D unresolved. V lost 1 base and J lost 4, with 7 bases in between. The CDR3 length is 13 residues. Germline V gene lookup returns CDR1 KGHDR and CDR2 SFDVKD. The CDR3 loop reads CATSDLWAYEQYF. The CDR3 DNA sequence: TGTGCCACCAGTGATTTATGGGCTTACGAGCAGTACTTC.

This sequence joins TRBV28 and TRBJ2-7; 12 positions agree with TRBD2. The CDR3 is made up of 14 amino acids. Germline V gene lookup returns CDR1 MDHEN and CDR2 SYDVKM. V lost 7 bases, J lost 3 bases, and 4 bases stayed unmatched. CDR3 residues: CASTPSGGDYEQYF. The CDR3 DNA follows: TGTGCCAGCACCCCTAGCGGGGGGGACTACGAGCAGTACTTC.

This chain links TRBV7-9 with TRBJ2-7, with TRBD2 identical over 7 bases. The CDR3 covers 14 residues. Germline CDR1 reads SEHNR; CDR2 reads FQNEAQ (reference sequence). Trimming at V came to 5 bases and at J to 2 bases, leaving 6 bases not matched to a gene. The CDR3: CASSLPRETYEQYF. CDR3 in DNA: TGTGCCAGCAGCCTACCGCGGGAGACCTACGAGCAGTACTTC.

The chain recombines TRBV27 with TRBJ2-7, with D possibly being TRBD1 (6 bases). The germline gives CDR1 MNHEY, CDR2 SMNVEV (reference sequence). The CDR3 totals 14 residues. V dropped 4 bases and J dropped 3 bases, with 13 bases sitting between them. CDR3 DNA sequence: TGTGCCAGCAGTTCCTGGACAGTACTCTACGAGCAGTACTTC. This sequence encodes CASSSWTVLYEQYF.

This clone has just a few counts. This chain connects TRBV6-1 to TRBJ1-4, with 7 bases lining up with TRBD1. Trimming cost V 3 bases and J 5 bases; bases outside gene matches: 3. This CDR3 region has 14 residues. CDR1 is MNHNS, CDR2 SASEGT, per germline. Here the CDR3 DNA reads TGTGCCAGCAGTGACGGAGGGGGCAATGAAAAACTGTTTTTT. Encoded protein: CASSDGGGNEKLFF.

The chain has TRBV9 and TRBJ2-7; D is perhaps TRBD2 (5 bases). V lost 3 bases and J lost 3, with 10 bases in between. The CDR3 totals 13 residues. The germline V gene has CDR1 SGDLS and CDR2 YYNGEE. The CDR3 nucleotides are TGTGCCAGCAGCGCGGACTTGTACTACGAGCAGTACTTC. This gives the protein CASSADLYYEQYF.

The chain combines TRBV7-9 with TRBJ1-2, with TRBD1 matching over 11 bases. The trim removed 0 bases at V and 5 bases at J, leaving 5 bases unmatched. The CDR3 spans 16 residues. The germline V gene has CDR1 SEHNR and CDR2 FQNEAQ (reference sequence). CDR3 residues: CASSLARTGGNYGYTF. The CDR3 DNA reads as TGTGCCAGCAGCTTAGCACGGACAGGGGGCAATTATGGCTACACCTTC.

The rearrangement uses TRBV2 and TRBJ2-7; 7 bases agree with TRBD2. CDR3 length: 15 residues. The ends lost 5 bases at V and 0 bases at J; junction bases unmatched: 7. Germline V gives CDR1 SNHLY, CDR2 FYNNEI. As DNA, the CDR3 is TGTGCCAGCAGTATGGGGCGCGGGGGCTCCTACGAGCAGTACTTC. Amino acids: CASSMGRGGSYEQYF.

The gene calls are TRBV13 and TRBJ2-3, with D perhaps matching TRBD1 (5 bases). There are 15 residues in the CDR3. Germline CDR1 PRHDT, CDR2 FYEKMQ (reference sequence). Trimming left V 0 bases short and J 3 bases short, with 10 bases between. CDR3 bases: TGTGCCAGCAGCTTAGGTAGGGCAGGGACAGATACGCAGTATTTT. This encodes CASSLGRAGTDTQYF.